This T cell receptor (beta chain) emerged from a study of blood T cells in healthy people across ages. Study-wide findings and caveats: A strong correlation was seen between TCR beta diversity and naive T cell percentage.

A sample-barcoded 5' primer and a J-beta primer mix were used in a second PCR of roughly 7 to 12 cycles. TCRdb re-analysed the 5' RACE reads in MiXCR, keeping a single row per CDR3 protein. Of over 1,500,000 distinct CDR3 sequences in the sample, around 42% were seen once. Per the germline V gene, CDR1 is LGHNA and CDR2 is YSLEER. Trimming shortened V by 0 bases and J by 6 bases, and 8 bases separated the two germline ends. The length of the CDR3 is 13 residues. The donors, healthy Caucasians from Russia, were aged about 6 to 90. Per sample, a minimum of 6.5 million PBMCs were isolated. About this clonotype itself: Its antigen is as yet unknown.

The sequenced sample was blood. The sequence derives from a human donor in good health. This chain links TRBV4-3 with TRBJ1-1; D is ambiguous. The DNA for the CDR3 is TGCGCCAGCAGCCAAGATCTCGCAGCTGAAGCTTTCTTT. This encodes CASSQDLAAEAFF.